What follows are 27 T cell receptor beta chains derived from one specimen sequenced in a study of blood T cell repertoires in COVID-19. TCRdb's table, derived via immunoSEQ multiplex PCR, lists solely in-frame clones and lacks some. The sample includes some 670,000 clones, around 90% of them seen just once. The sample consisted of peripheral blood. All receptors come from a woman aged 18-29 years with acute or convalescent COVID-19.

This clone was recorded once. V is TRBV20-1 and J is TRBJ1-1; D unresolved. The CDR3 extends over 13 amino acids. Germline lookup yields CDR1 DFQATT and CDR2 SNEGSKA (reference sequence). The ends were cut back, 6 bases at V and 2 bases at J, with 13 bases in the middle. CDR3 sequence (DNA): TGCAGTGCAAGTGGGCAAGATAACACTGAAGCTTTCTTT. This encodes CSASGQDNTEAFF.

The genes are TRBV7-2 and TRBJ1-1; 9 bases fit TRBD1. The length of the CDR3 is 15 residues. V dropped 5 bases and J dropped 1; count of bases not matched to a gene: 5. CDR1 and CDR2 from the germline V gene are SGHTA and FQGNSA. Here the CDR3 reads CASSTRQGGNTEAFF. The CDR3 nucleotides read TGTGCCAGCAGCACCCGACAGGGGGGGAACACTGAAGCTTTCTTT.

J is TRBJ1-1 and V is TRBV5-1; a weak D match, TRBD1 (5 bases). Per the germline V gene, CDR1 is SGHRS and CDR2 is YFSETQ. There are 13 residues in the CDR3. Trimming pared 2 bases from V and 5 bases from J, leaving 10 bases between. CDR3 sequence reads: CASSLRDLTEAFF. The CDR3 DNA follows: TGCGCCAGCAGCTTACGGGACTTAACTGAAGCTTTCTTT.

The chain has TRBV11-2 and TRBJ2-7, with TRBD2 matching over 12 bases. CDR1 is SGHAT, CDR2 FQNNGV, per germline. With 2 bases clipped from V and 4 bases from J, the junction kept 12 bases outside the gene matches. The CDR3 runs 18 residues. CDR3 DNA: TGTGCCAGCAGCTTATACGATCTAGCGGGGGGGCTCGGATACGAGCAGTACTTC. This sequence encodes CASSLYDLAGGLGYEQYF. Complete variable domain (other parts from reference TRBV11-2 and TRBJ2-7): EAGVAQSPRYKIIEKRQSVAFWCNPISGHATLYWYQQILGQGPKLLIQFQNNGVVDDSQLPKDRFSAERLKGVDSTLKIQPAKLEDSAVYLCASSLYDLAGGLGYEQYFGPGTRLTVT.

This clone has a handful of counts. V is TRBV27 and J is TRBJ2-1; D is perhaps TRBD2 (7 bases). V shed 3 bases and J shed 6 bases, with 21 bases lying between them. CDR3 length equals 17 residues. Germline V gene lookup returns CDR1 MNHEY and CDR2 SMNVEV (reference sequence). CDR3 nucleotide sequence: TGTGCCAGCAGTTTGGTTGGGGGGGCAAGCGTTGGCAATGAGCAGTTCTTC. Amino acid sequence: CASSLVGGASVGNEQFF.

V usage is TRBV24-1 and J usage is TRBJ2-3; 12 bases map to TRBD2. The V gene end was trimmed by 3 bases and the J gene end by 7 bases; junction bases not matched to a gene: 10. The CDR3 extends over 17 amino acids. Germline V gene lookup returns CDR1 KGHDR and CDR2 SFDVKD. CDR3 loop: CATSDPSGGDNVHTQYF. CDR3 nucleotides: TGTGCCACCAGTGATCCTAGCGGGGGGGACAATGTGCATACGCAGTATTTT.

The gene calls are TRBV4-1 and TRBJ2-2; the match to TRBD1 covers 8 bases. This CDR3 spans 15 amino acids. Germline CDR1 reads MGHRA; CDR2 reads YSYEKL. J gave up 1 base and V 4 bases, and 2 bases lay outside the gene matches. CDR3 nucleotide sequence: TGCGCCAGCAGCCCTGGGACAGGGAACACCGGGGAGCTGTTTTTT. Protein product: CASSPGTGNTGELFF.

The table lists this clone with a few counts. The chain has TRBV3-1 (or the pseudogene TRBV3-2) and TRBJ2-2, with D possibly matching TRBD2 (6 bases). V was shortened by 3 bases and J by 3 bases, with 11 bases between the two germline ends. The CDR3 consists of 15 residues. Germline V CDR1 and CDR2: LGHDT, YNNKEL (reference sequence). CDR3 sequence reads: CASSQGDSHTGELFF. The CDR3 coding sequence is TGTGCCAGCAGCCAGGGGGACTCCCACACCGGGGAGCTGTTTTTT.

The V call is TRBV7-2, the J call TRBJ2-5; D might be TRBD2 (5 bases). Deletions cut 5 bases from V and 4 bases from J, with 11 bases between. This CDR3 spans 13 amino acids. In germline, CDR1 is SGHTA, CDR2 FQGNSA. CDR3 sequence: CASSRGIAETQYF. The CDR3 nucleotides are TGTGCCAGCAGCCGAGGGATTGCAGAGACCCAGTACTTC. Drawing the rest from reference TRBV7-2 and TRBJ2-5, the complete variable domain is GAGVSQSPSNKVTEKGKDVELRCDPISGHTALYWYRQSLGQGLEFLIYFQGNSAPDKSGLPSDRFSAERTGGSVSTLTIQRTQQEDSAVYLCASSRGIAETQYFGPGTRLLVL.

This sequence joins TRBV9 and TRBJ2-7; 9 bases align to TRBD1. The V and J ends lost 4 bases and 5 bases, in that order; junction bases with no gene match: 7. Looked up from germline, CDR1 is SGDLS and CDR2 is YYNGEE. This CDR3 has 14 residues. CDR3 sequence: CASSPGQGRDEQYF. For the CDR3, the DNA is TGTGCCAGCAGCCCCGGACAGGGGAGGGACGAGCAGTACTTC.

The V gene is TRBV7-9, the J gene TRBJ2-3, with TRBD1 as a possible D gene (7 bases). This CDR3 spans 15 amino acids. Trimming pared 4 bases from V and 2 bases from J, leaving 13 bases between. Germline-derived CDR1 and CDR2 are SEHNR and FQNEAQ (reference sequence). The CDR3 coding sequence is TGTGCCAGCAGCTCCGCGGGACAGATCACAGATACGCAGTATTTT. As protein: CASSSAGQITDTQYF.

The chain employs TRBV27 and TRBJ1-2, with 9 bases fitting TRBD1. Germline trimming cut 8 bases from V and 4 bases from J; bases unmatched to any gene: 11. This CDR3 is built from 15 residues. Per germline, CDR1 MNHEY and CDR2 SMNVEV (reference sequence). The CDR3 region is CASGYHPGQGYGYTF. The CDR3 region has the DNA TGTGCCAGCGGCTACCACCCGGGACAGGGCTATGGCTACACCTTC.

The genes are TRBV15 and TRBJ2-5, with D perhaps TRBD2 (5 bases). This CDR3 has 14 amino acids. Trimming removed 5 bases at V and 1 base at J, with 11 bases between. CDR1 LNHNV and CDR2 YYDKDF come from the germline V gene (reference sequence). The chain's CDR3 is CATSGEWAQETQYF. The CDR3 bases are TGTGCCACCAGCGGGGAGTGGGCCCAAGAGACCCAGTACTTC.

The chain is built from TRBV5-1 and TRBJ1-4; possible D gene TRBD1, 5 bases. With 5 bases removed from V and 7 bases from J, the gap between germline ends came to 9 bases. Germline V gene data show CDR1 as SGHRS and CDR2 as YFSETQ. CDR3 length equals 12 residues. This CDR3 is CASRSTGEKLFF. The CDR3 DNA follows: TGCGCCAGCAGGTCCACAGGTGAAAAACTGTTTTTT.

The rearrangement joins TRBV27 to TRBJ1-2; weak D call: TRBD1 (5 bases). This CDR3 region has 15 residues. The germline V gene has CDR1 MNHEY and CDR2 SMNVEV (reference sequence). V was pared by 5 bases and J by 6 bases, with 19 bases between. The CDR3: CASSTRDGGANGYTF. In DNA, the CDR3 is TGTGCCAGCAGTACCCGGGACGGCGGGGCAAATGGCTACACCTTC.

The chain carries TRBV6-2 or TRBV6-3 and TRBJ2-7; possibly TRBD1 for D (6 bases). In germline, CDR1 is MNHEY, CDR2 SVGEGT. Between the trimmed V and J ends, which lost 6 bases and 5 bases, there was a span of 17 bases. The CDR3 sequence is 14 residues long. The CDR3 sequence is CASSRTRTVHEQYF. CDR3 nucleotide sequence: TGTGCCAGCAGCCGCACCCGGACAGTACACGAGCAGTACTTC.

V usage is TRBV2 and J usage is TRBJ2-3, with D possibly being TRBD2 (5 bases). The germline V and J ends were trimmed by 4 bases and 0 bases, with 17 bases remaining between them. The CDR3 is 17 amino acids. The germline V gene has CDR1 SNHLY and CDR2 FYNNEI. CDR3 sequence (DNA): TGTGCCAGCAGTGGGGGTCTTCAGCGGATCAGCACAGATACGCAGTATTTT. This gives the protein CASSGGLQRISTDTQYF.

This chain links TRBV5-5 with TRBJ2-4, with TRBD1 matching 9 bases. Germline trimming cut 5 bases from V and 7 bases from J; bases unmatched to any gene: 10. This CDR3 is 15 amino acids long. The germline V gene encodes CDR1 SGHKS and CDR2 YYEKEE (reference sequence). The DNA for the CDR3 is TGTGCCAGCAGTTTAGGGACAGGGCGCGTGAACATTCAGTACTTC. It is translated as CASSLGTGRVNIQYF. The full variable domain, with the rest looked up from reference TRBV5-5 and TRBJ2-4, is DAGVTQSPTHLIKTRGQQVTLRCSPISGHKSVSWYQQVLGQGPQFIFQYYEKEERGRGNFPDRFSARQFPNYSSELNVNALLLGDSALYLCASSLGTGRVNIQYFGAGTRLSVL.

The chain recombines TRBV7-2 with TRBJ2-2; TRBD2 is a possible D gene (5 bases). Germline-derived CDR1 and CDR2 are SGHTA and FQGNSA. There are 17 residues in the CDR3. The V end was cut by 1 base, the J end by 0 bases, with 12 bases between. CDR3 sequence (DNA): TGTGCCAGCAGCTTAGGGGCTCCCGGGACGAACACCGGGGAGCTGTTTTTT. This translates into CASSLGAPGTNTGELFF.

In this sample, this clone turned up once. The chain employs TRBV19 and TRBJ1-6; D is perhaps TRBD1 (5 bases). Germline V gives CDR1 LNHDA, CDR2 SQIVND (reference sequence). Deletions cut 7 bases from V and 10 bases from J, with 14 bases between. The CDR3 spans 13 residues. The CDR3 nucleotides are TGTGCCAGTATCGCGGGGACCGGGTCACCCCTCCACTTT. As protein: CASIAGTGSPLHF.

The V gene is TRBV6-6, the J gene TRBJ2-7; D not resolved. This CDR3 region has 16 residues. Germline V CDR1 and CDR2: MNHNY, SVGAGI (reference sequence). Between the trimmed V and J ends, which lost 2 bases and 0 bases, there was a span of 14 bases. The CDR3 nucleotides read TGTGCCAGCAGTTACCTACCGACACAGAGCTCCTACGAGCAGTACTTC. Residues: CASSYLPTQSSYEQYF.

On this clone itself: The sample carries other DNA sequences with the same CDR3. CDR3 protein: CASSLGGGGQPQHF. CDR3 nucleotide sequence: TGTGCCAGCAGCTTAGGAGGCGGGGGTCAGCCCCAGCATTTT. This sequence joins TRBV11-2 and TRBJ1-5, with TRBD1 as a possible D gene (5 bases). Deletions cut 1 base from V and 6 bases from J, with 10 bases between. Per germline, CDR1 SGHAT and CDR2 FQNNGV. CDR3 size: 14 residues. Full variable domain (remainder filled in from reference TRBV11-2 and TRBJ1-5): EAGVAQSPRYKIIEKRQSVAFWCNPISGHATLYWYQQILGQGPKLLIQFQNNGVVDDSQLPKDRFSAERLKGVDSTLKIQPAKLEDSAVYLCASSLGGGGQPQHFGDGTRLSIL.

This rearrangement joins TRBV10-3 to TRBJ2-5; D gene uncertain. V dropped 6 bases and J dropped 7 bases, with 9 bases sitting between them. There are 11 residues in the CDR3. Germline V gene sequence: CDR1 ENHRY, CDR2 SYGVKD. The CDR3 coding sequence is TGTGCCATCAGCGACAACGGGACCCAGTACTTC. This codes for CAISDNGTQYF.

The chain uses TRBV4-1 and TRBJ2-7; 7 positions agree with TRBD1. The CDR3 totals 14 residues. V trimming: 4 bases; J trimming: 2 bases; junction bases outside the gene matches: 5. Germline CDR1 is MGHRA and CDR2 is YSYEKL. This chain's CDR3 is CASSLSGTAYEQYF. Written as DNA, the CDR3 is TGCGCCAGCAGCCTCTCCGGGACAGCCTACGAGCAGTACTTC.

This clone has just a few counts. This chain connects TRBV19 to TRBJ1-6; 7 nucleotides match TRBD1. Germline V gene lookup returns CDR1 LNHDA and CDR2 SQIVND (reference sequence). Losses at the gene ends were 2 bases for V and 9 bases for J; bases not matched to a gene: 7. There are 15 residues in the CDR3. CDR3 DNA: TGTGCCAGTAGTATACAGACAGGGAGCGGTTCACCCCTCCACTTT. Translated: CASSIQTGSGSPLHF.

The chain is built from TRBV28 and TRBJ2-7, with D maybe TRBD1 (6 bases). V was shortened by 0 bases and J by 0 bases, with 15 bases between the two germline ends. This CDR3 contains 17 residues. Looked up from germline, CDR1 is MDHEN and CDR2 is SYDVKM. CDR3 sequence: CASSLWSGTFSSYEQYF. The DNA of the CDR3 is TGTGCCAGCAGTTTATGGTCCGGGACATTTAGCTCCTACGAGCAGTACTTC.

The chain couples TRBV6-5 to TRBJ1-3, with D possibly being TRBD1 (6 bases). V shed 4 bases and J shed 0 bases, with 13 bases lying between them. Germline CDR1 and CDR2: MNHEY and SVGAGI. CDR3 length: 16 residues. CDR3 loop: CASSSTYRDSGNTIYF. CDR3 coding DNA: TGTGCCAGCAGTTCCACCTACAGGGACTCTGGAAACACCATATATTTT.